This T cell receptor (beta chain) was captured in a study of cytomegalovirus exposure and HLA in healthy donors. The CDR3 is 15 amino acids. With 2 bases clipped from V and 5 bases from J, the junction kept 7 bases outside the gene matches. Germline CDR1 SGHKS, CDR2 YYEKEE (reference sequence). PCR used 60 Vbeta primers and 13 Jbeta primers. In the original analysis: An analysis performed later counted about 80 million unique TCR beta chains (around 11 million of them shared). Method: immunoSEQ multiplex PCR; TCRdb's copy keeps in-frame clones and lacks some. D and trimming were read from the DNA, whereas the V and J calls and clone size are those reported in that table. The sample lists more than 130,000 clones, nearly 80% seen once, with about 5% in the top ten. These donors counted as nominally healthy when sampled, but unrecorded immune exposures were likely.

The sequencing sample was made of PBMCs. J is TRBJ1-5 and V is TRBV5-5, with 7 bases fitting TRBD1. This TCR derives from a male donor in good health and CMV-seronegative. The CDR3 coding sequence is TGTGCCAGCAGCTTTGGGACAGAATATTATCAGCCCCAGCATTTT. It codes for CASSFGTEYYQPQHF.